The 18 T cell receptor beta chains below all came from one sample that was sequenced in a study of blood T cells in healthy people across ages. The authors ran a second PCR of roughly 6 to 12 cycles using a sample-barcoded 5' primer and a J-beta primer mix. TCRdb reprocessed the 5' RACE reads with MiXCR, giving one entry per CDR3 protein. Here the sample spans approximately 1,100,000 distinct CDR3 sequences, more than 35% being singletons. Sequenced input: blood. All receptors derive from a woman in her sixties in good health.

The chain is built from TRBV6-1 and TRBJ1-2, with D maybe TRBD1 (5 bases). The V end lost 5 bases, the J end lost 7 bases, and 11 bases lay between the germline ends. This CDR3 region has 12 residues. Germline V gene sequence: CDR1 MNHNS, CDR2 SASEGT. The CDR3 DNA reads TGTGCCAGCAGTTGGAGGGGAAGTGGCTACACCTTC. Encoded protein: CASSWRGSGYTF.

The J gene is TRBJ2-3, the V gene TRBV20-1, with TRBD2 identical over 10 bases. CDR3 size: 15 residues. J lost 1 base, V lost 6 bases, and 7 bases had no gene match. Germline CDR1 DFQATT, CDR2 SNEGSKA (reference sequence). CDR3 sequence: CSAPAGTSGTDTQYF. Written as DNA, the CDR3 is TGCAGTGCCCCGGCCGGGACTAGCGGCACAGATACGCAGTATTTT.

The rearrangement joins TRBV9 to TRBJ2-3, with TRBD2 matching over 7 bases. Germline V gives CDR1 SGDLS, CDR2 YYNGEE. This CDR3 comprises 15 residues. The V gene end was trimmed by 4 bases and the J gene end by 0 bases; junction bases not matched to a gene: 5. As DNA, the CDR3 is TGTGCCAGCAGCCCAATAGCGGGTAGCACAGATACGCAGTATTTT. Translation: CASSPIAGSTDTQYF.

In nucleotides, the CDR3 is TGTGCCAGCAACTGGGACACGTACCAAGAGACCCAGTACTTC. Residues: CASNWDTYQETQYF. V and J are TRBV6-1 and TRBJ2-5; tentative D call: TRBD1 (6 bases). The CDR3 length is 14 residues. The V and J ends lost 7 bases and 0 bases respectively, with 12 bases between them. Germline lookup yields CDR1 MNHNS and CDR2 SASEGT.

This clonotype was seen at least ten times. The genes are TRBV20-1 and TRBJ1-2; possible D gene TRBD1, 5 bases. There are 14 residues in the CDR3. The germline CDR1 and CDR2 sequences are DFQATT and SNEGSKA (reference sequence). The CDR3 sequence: CAGVRDGSNYGYTF. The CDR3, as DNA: TGCGCGGGGGTTCGAGACGGGTCTAACTATGGCTACACCTTC.

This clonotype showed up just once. In DNA, the CDR3 is TGTGCCAGCAGCTTAGAATGGGAGGTGAACGAGCAGTACTTC. It encodes CASSLEWEVNEQYF. J is TRBJ2-5 and V is TRBV7-2; D is perhaps TRBD2 (6 bases). Matching the DNA end better, TRBJ2-7 makes the J call doubtful. Germline assignment: CDR1 SGHTA and CDR2 FQGNSA. The CDR3 is 14 residues long.

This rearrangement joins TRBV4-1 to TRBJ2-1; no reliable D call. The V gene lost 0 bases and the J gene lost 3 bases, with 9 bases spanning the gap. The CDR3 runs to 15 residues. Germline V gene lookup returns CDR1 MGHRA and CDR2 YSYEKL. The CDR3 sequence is CASSQEATVYNEQFF. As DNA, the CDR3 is TGCGCCAGCAGCCAAGAGGCAACGGTCTACAATGAGCAGTTCTTC.

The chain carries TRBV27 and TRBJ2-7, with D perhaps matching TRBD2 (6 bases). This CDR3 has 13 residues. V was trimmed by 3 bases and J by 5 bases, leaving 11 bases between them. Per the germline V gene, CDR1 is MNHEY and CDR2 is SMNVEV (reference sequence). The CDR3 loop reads CASSLKEGNEQYF. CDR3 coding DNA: TGTGCCAGCAGTTTGAAGGAGGGTAACGAGCAGTACTTC.

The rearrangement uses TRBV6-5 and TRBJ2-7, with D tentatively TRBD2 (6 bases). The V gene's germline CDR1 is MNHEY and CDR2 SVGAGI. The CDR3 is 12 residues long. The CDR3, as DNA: TGTACGAGCACTGGGGGGAACTACGAGCAGTACTTC. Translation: CTSTGGNYEQYF.

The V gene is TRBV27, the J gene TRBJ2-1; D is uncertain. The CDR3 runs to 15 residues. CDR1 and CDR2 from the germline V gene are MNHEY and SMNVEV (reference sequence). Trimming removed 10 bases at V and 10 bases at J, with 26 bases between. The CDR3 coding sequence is TGTGCCACCGCCCCCGGGCACGCTGGTAGTGTGGAGCAGTTCTTC. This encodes CATAPGHAGSVEQFF.

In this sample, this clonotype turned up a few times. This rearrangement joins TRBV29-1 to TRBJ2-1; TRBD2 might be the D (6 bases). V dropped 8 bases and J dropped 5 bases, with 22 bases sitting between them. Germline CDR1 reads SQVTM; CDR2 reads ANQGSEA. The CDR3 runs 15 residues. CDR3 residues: CSPCWRGRLNNEQFF. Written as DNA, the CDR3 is TGCAGCCCGTGCTGGAGGGGACGGCTGAACAATGAGCAGTTCTTC.

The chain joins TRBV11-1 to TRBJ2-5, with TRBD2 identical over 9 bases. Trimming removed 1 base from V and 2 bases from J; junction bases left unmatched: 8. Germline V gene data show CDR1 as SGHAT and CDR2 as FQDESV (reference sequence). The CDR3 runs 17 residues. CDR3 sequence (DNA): TGTGCCAGCAGCTTAGGTGCAGCGGGAGGTCCTCAAGAGACCCAGTACTTC. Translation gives CASSLGAAGGPQETQYF.

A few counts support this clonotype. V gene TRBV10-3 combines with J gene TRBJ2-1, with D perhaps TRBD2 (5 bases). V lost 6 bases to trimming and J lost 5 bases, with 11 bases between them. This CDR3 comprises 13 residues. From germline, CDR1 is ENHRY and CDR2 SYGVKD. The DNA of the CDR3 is TGTGCCATCAGGACTACAGAAAACAATGAGCAGTTCTTC. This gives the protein CAIRTTENNEQFF.

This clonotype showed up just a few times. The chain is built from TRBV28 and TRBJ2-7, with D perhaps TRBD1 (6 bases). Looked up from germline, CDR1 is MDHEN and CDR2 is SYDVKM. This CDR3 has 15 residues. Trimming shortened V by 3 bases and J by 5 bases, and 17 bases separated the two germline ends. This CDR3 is CASSLLEAGVNEQYF. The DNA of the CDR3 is TGTGCCAGCAGTTTGTTAGAGGCAGGGGTGAACGAGCAGTACTTC.

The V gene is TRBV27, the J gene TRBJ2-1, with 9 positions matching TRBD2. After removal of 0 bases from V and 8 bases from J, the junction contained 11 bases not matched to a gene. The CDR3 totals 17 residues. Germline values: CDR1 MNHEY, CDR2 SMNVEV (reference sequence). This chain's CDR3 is CASSLSGGRAIGDEQFF. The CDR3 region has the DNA TGTGCCAGCAGTTTATCGGGCGGGAGGGCTATCGGGGATGAGCAGTTCTTC.

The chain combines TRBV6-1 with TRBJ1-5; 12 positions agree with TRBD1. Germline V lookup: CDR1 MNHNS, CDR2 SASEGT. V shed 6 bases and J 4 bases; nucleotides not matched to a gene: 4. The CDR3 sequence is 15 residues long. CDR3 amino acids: CASRRDRGRNQPQHF. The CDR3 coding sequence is TGTGCCAGCAGACGGGACAGGGGGCGAAATCAGCCCCAGCATTTT.

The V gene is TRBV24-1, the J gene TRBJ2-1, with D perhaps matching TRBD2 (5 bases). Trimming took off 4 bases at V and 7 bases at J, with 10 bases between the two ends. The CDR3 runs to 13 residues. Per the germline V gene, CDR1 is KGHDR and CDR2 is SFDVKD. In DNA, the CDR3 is TGTGCCACCAGTGAAGCCGGGAAGAATGAGCAGTTCTTC. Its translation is CATSEAGKNEQFF.

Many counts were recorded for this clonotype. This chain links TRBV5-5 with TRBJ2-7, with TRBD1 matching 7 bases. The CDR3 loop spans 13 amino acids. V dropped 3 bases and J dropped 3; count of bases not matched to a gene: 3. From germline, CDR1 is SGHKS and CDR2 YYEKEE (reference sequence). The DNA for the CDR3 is TGTGCCAGCAGCTGGGGGACAGACTACGAGCAGTACTTC. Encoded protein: CASSWGTDYEQYF.